The clone carrying this T cell receptor (beta chain) was seen only once. TCRdb keeps only in-frame clones here, not all; method: immunoSEQ multiplex PCR. This table holds around 66,000 clones, around 90% found once. The data were obtained in a study of OX40 agonist ivuxolimab in advanced cancers. Study-wide background: Treatment of patients was with ivuxolimab, an agonistic anti-OX40 (CD134) antibody. Three patients showed partial responses: one hepatocellular carcinoma and two cutaneous melanoma cases.

The trim removed 6 bases at V and 5 bases at J, leaving 12 bases unmatched. The CDR3 contains 16 residues. Germline assignment: CDR1 MDHEN and CDR2 SYDVKM. The sample consisted of CD4+ or CD8+ T cells sorted from blood, taken in a trial of the OX40 agonist ivuxolimab. This TCR came from an adult with an advanced solid tumor such as melanoma, head and neck, liver or kidney cancer. V and J are TRBV28 and TRBJ1-1, with 10 bases lining up with TRBD1. The CDR3 nucleotides are TGTGCCAGCAGACCGAACGTCGGACAGGGGGGGACTGAAGCTTTCTTT. This gives the protein CASRPNVGQGGTEAFF.